This T cell receptor beta chain originates from a study of blood T cell repertoires in COVID-19. The wider study: Material from acute and convalescent COVID-19 was sourced from the United States, Italy and Spain. Nucleic acid was either cDNA or gDNA, and it came from T cells, B-cell-depleted T cells, or PBMCs.

Per the original data handling: Researchers report that nucleated cell counts were estimated from reference gene primer amplification. Sequencing used immunoSEQ multiplex PCR; TCRdb keeps in-frame clones, though not all of them. The V and J calls and clone size were taken over from that table, and D and trimming were inferred from the DNA. The profile covers about 45,000 clones, with nearly 90% appearing a single time and 6.2% taken by the ten largest. Germline V gives CDR1 MNHEY, CDR2 SMNVEV (reference sequence). Trimming at V came to 5 bases and at J to 2 bases, leaving 8 bases not matched to a gene. CDR3 length: 16 residues. This clone showed up just a few times.

This sequence originates from a human donor in a cohort sampled during active COVID-19. Sample: peripheral blood. V is TRBV27 and J is TRBJ2-2, with 7 bases that match TRBD1. CDR3 in amino acids: CASSPIDRVNTGELFF. Written as DNA, the CDR3 is TGTGCCAGCAGTCCCATAGACAGGGTAAACACCGGGGAGCTGTTTTTT.